The next 29 T cell receptor beta chains were all read from a single sample in a study of CD8 T cells in ankylosing spondylitis. MiXCR, run by TCRdb on the 5' RACE reads, gives a single entry per CDR3 protein. The sample contains 150,000 to 200,000 distinct CDR3 sequences, around 16% of which appear only once. Source material: blood, either unsorted or a sorted T cell fraction (not recorded which). These TCRs come from a male donor with ankylosing spondylitis or in good health (not recorded which).

In this sample, this clonotype turned up a few times. J is TRBJ2-7 and V is TRBV12-3 or TRBV12-4, with 9 bases aligning to TRBD2. The CDR3 sequence is 17 residues long. V gave up 3 bases and J gave up 2 bases; unmatched junction bases: 11. This chain's CDR3 is CASSFGRGLARTYEQYF. The CDR3 DNA is TGTGCCAGCAGTTTTGGAAGAGGACTAGCGCGAACCTACGAGCAGTACTTC.

At least ten counts were recorded for this clonotype. The V gene is TRBV15, the J gene TRBJ2-1; D is uncertain. The CDR3 is 13 amino acids. V was shortened by 6 bases and J by 2 bases, with 8 bases between the two germline ends. Germline CDR1 and CDR2: LNHNV and YYDKDF (reference sequence). Written as DNA, the CDR3 is TGTGCCACCAGGGACCCCACCTACAATGAGCAGTTCTTC. This gives the protein CATRDPTYNEQFF.

This clonotype was counted ten times or more. The V gene is TRBV5-1, the J gene TRBJ2-1, with D perhaps TRBD2 (6 bases). Germline values: CDR1 SGHRS, CDR2 YFSETQ. The germline V and J ends were trimmed by 1 base and 5 bases, with 10 bases remaining between them. This CDR3 has 14 residues. The CDR3 sequence: CASSLSIADNEQFF. The CDR3 DNA sequence: TGCGCCAGCAGCTTGAGTATAGCGGACAATGAGCAGTTCTTC.

The chain couples TRBV20-1 to TRBJ2-1, with 10 bases aligning to TRBD2. Germline V gene lookup returns CDR1 DFQATT and CDR2 SNEGSKA (reference sequence). The CDR3 loop spans 15 amino acids. V lost 6 bases to trimming and J lost 2 bases; unmatched junction nucleotides: 7. The CDR3, as DNA: TGCAGTGCCAAGGGACTAGCGTTCACCTACAATGAGCAGTTCTTC. It specifies CSAKGLAFTYNEQFF.

The genes are TRBV6-6 and TRBJ2-1; a possible D gene is TRBD1 (5 bases). V was shortened by 2 bases and J by 0 bases, with 17 bases between the two germline ends. CDR3 length: 18 residues. From germline, CDR1 is MNHNY and CDR2 SVGAGI (reference sequence). CDR3 loop: CASSYATLTVTSYNEQFF. CDR3 sequence (DNA): TGTGCCAGCAGTTACGCCACCCTGACAGTGACCTCCTACAATGAGCAGTTCTTC.

This clonotype was observed a few times. The chain carries TRBV6-1 and TRBJ1-2; maybe TRBD1 (6 bases). V lost 6 bases and J 0 bases, leaving 8 bases between the germline ends. This CDR3 spans 13 amino acids. Germline V gives CDR1 MNHNS, CDR2 SASEGT. DNA for the CDR3: TGTGCCAGCAGCAGGACAGCTAACTATGGCTACACCTTC. It is translated as CASSRTANYGYTF.

This clonotype was recorded many times. The rearrangement joins TRBV7-6 to TRBJ1-1; 7 bases match TRBD1. V lost 5 bases and J lost 3; bases outside the gene matches: 12. In germline, CDR1 is SGHVS, CDR2 FNYEAQ. The CDR3 has 16 amino acids. The CDR3 bases are TGTGCCAGCAGCCCTTTTGCAGGGGGAAAGTACACTGAAGCTTTCTTT. The encoded protein is CASSPFAGGKYTEAFF.

Ten or more counts support this clonotype. The rearrangement uses TRBV7-2 and TRBJ2-7, with a tentative D call TRBD2 (6 bases). This CDR3 region has 13 residues. Germline lookup yields CDR1 SGHTA and CDR2 FQGNSA. The V and J ends lost 5 bases and 0 bases respectively, with 8 bases between them. The CDR3 sequence is CASSRGLSYEQYF. DNA of the CDR3: TGTGCCAGCAGCAGGGGACTCTCCTACGAGCAGTACTTC.

The gene calls are TRBV5-4 and TRBJ2-5; 8 bases align to TRBD2. The CDR3 sequence is 14 residues long. From germline, CDR1 is SGHNT and CDR2 YYREEE (reference sequence). V shed 2 bases and J 3 bases; nucleotides not matched to a gene: 3. The CDR3 coding sequence is TGTGCCAGCAGCTTAAGACTAGCGAAAGAGACCCAGTACTTC. Protein sequence: CASSLRLAKETQYF. Full variable domain (remainder filled in from reference TRBV5-4 and TRBJ2-5): ETGVTQSPTHLIKTRGQQVTLRCSSQSGHNTVSWYQQALGQGPQFIFQYYREEENGRGNFPPRFSGLQFPNYSSELNVNALELDDSALYLCASSLRLAKETQYFGPGTRLLVL.

CDR3 protein: CASSEVNTDTQYF. The CDR3, as DNA: TGCGCCAGCAGTGAGGTCAACACAGATACGCAGTATTTT. The chain combines TRBV10-2 with TRBJ2-3; the D is unclear. V lost 2 bases and J 2 bases, leaving 5 bases between the germline ends. The germline V gene encodes CDR1 WSHSY and CDR2 SAAADI. The CDR3 sequence is 13 residues long.

This clonotype was picked up many times. The chain employs TRBV28 and TRBJ2-1, with D possibly called TRBD1 or TRBD2 (5 bases each). Germline V gives CDR1 MDHEN, CDR2 SYDVKM. The CDR3 contains 15 residues. Trimming cost V 2 bases and J 4 bases, with 12 bases left between them. CDR3 loop: CASSLGGRRYNEQFF. The CDR3 nucleotides are TGTGCCAGCAGTTTAGGGGGAAGGAGATACAATGAGCAGTTCTTC.

This clonotype was counted between two and nine times. This chain links TRBV4-1 with TRBJ1-1, with 8 bases aligning to TRBD1. Trimming cost V 2 bases and J 6 bases; bases outside gene matches: 5. There are 14 residues in the CDR3. Germline CDR1 MGHRA, CDR2 YSYEKL. CDR3 sequence reads: CASSQSAQGAEAFF. The CDR3, as DNA: TGCGCCAGCAGCCAATCTGCACAGGGGGCTGAAGCTTTCTTT.

This clonotype was recorded at least ten times. The V and J genes are TRBV28 and TRBJ2-3; no clear D. Germline V gene data show CDR1 as MDHEN and CDR2 as SYDVKM. V was shortened by 5 bases and J by 0 bases, with 15 bases between the two germline ends. The CDR3 spans 16 residues. Here the CDR3 DNA reads TGTGCCAGCAGTGTGCCCCCAGGAGCCAGCACAGATACGCAGTATTTT. As protein: CASSVPPGASTDTQYF.

This clonotype has a count of ten or more. V gene TRBV24-1 combines with J gene TRBJ2-6; 8 bases match TRBD1. Per the germline V gene, CDR1 is KGHDR and CDR2 is SFDVKD. The CDR3 runs to 17 residues. V lost 6 bases and J lost 1; bases outside the gene matches: 7. CDR3 DNA sequence: TGTGCCACCAGTTCTCGGACAGGGAAGTCTGGGGCCAACGTCCTGACTTTC. Translation: CATSSRTGKSGANVLTF.

This clonotype appeared a few times. The chain combines TRBV9 with TRBJ2-2; tentatively, D is TRBD2 (5 bases). The CDR3 loop spans 16 amino acids. From germline, CDR1 is SGDLS and CDR2 YYNGEE. V was trimmed by 0 bases and J by 5 bases, leaving 14 bases between them. The CDR3 sequence: CASSVAGFTGTGELFF. The CDR3 nucleotides read TGTGCCAGCAGCGTAGCGGGATTTACGGGGACCGGGGAGCTGTTTTTT. Combining the CDR3 with reference TRBV9 and TRBJ2-2 gives the whole variable domain DSGVTQTPKHLITATGQRVTLRCSPRSGDLSVYWYQQSLDQGLQFLIQYYNGEERAKGNILERFSAQQFPDLHSELNLSSLELGDSALYFCASSVAGFTGTGELFFGEGSRLTVL.

This clonotype was picked up many times. V gene TRBV5-1 combines with J gene TRBJ2-3; D remains ambiguous. Trimming stripped 0 bases from V and 2 bases from J, with 10 bases between. Germline lookup yields CDR1 SGHRS and CDR2 YFSETQ. The CDR3 extends over 15 amino acids. CDR3 residues: CASSLGSGPTDTQYF. CDR3 bases: TGCGCCAGCAGCTTGGGGTCAGGACCCACAGATACGCAGTATTTT.

The chain is built from TRBV18 and TRBJ2-1, with a possible D match to TRBD2 (6 bases). This CDR3 region has 16 residues. Trimming left V 0 bases short and J 0 bases short, with 9 bases between. Germline loops: CDR1 KGHSH, CDR2 LQKENI. The CDR3 protein is CASSPPAGSSYNEQFF. For the CDR3, the DNA is TGTGCCAGCTCACCACCGGCGGGAAGCTCCTACAATGAGCAGTTCTTC.

The chain links TRBV6-1 to TRBJ1-2, with TRBD1 matching 8 bases. The CDR3 is made up of 15 amino acids. V lost 9 bases, J lost 5 bases, and 14 bases stayed unmatched. Per germline, CDR1 MNHNS and CDR2 SASEGT. CDR3 in DNA: TGTGCCAGTACCATTCAACCGGGACAGGCTTATGGCTACACCTTC. As protein: CASTIQPGQAYGYTF.

The chain carries TRBV2 and TRBJ1-2; perhaps TRBD1 as D (6 bases). Germline CDR1 SNHLY, CDR2 FYNNEI. Trimming left V 5 bases short and J 4 bases short, with 14 bases between. The CDR3 totals 14 residues. CDR3 bases: TGTGCCAGCAGTCCGGGACAAATGGGCTATGGCTACACCTTC. As protein: CASSPGQMGYGYTF.

This clonotype occurred many times. This chain joins TRBV20-1 and TRBJ1-4, with D maybe TRBD1 (5 bases). The CDR3 sequence is 11 residues long. V lost 1 base to trimming and J lost 8 bases, with 5 bases between them. Germline CDR1 and CDR2: DFQATT and SNEGSKA (reference sequence). CDR3 residues: CSARGGEKLFF. Written as DNA, the CDR3 is TGCAGTGCTAGAGGGGGGGAAAAACTGTTTTTT.

The rearrangement joins TRBV19 to TRBJ2-3; 13 bases agree with TRBD2. V dropped 7 bases and J dropped 1; count of bases not matched to a gene: 8. The germline CDR1 and CDR2 sequences are LNHDA and SQIVND (reference sequence). CDR3 length equals 17 residues. The CDR3 region has the DNA TGTGCCAGTACCCCGGGACTAGCGGGACTGCGCACAGATACGCAGTATTTT. This encodes CASTPGLAGLRTDTQYF.

V is TRBV10-3 and J is TRBJ2-3; a weak D match, TRBD2 (6 bases). Trimming left V 2 bases short and J 0 bases short, with 9 bases between. CDR1 and CDR2 from the germline V gene are ENHRY and SYGVKD. CDR3 length: 15 amino acids. The CDR3 loop is CAISEGGISTDTQYF. The CDR3 nucleotides read TGTGCCATCAGTGAGGGAGGGATTAGCACAGATACGCAGTATTTT.

This clonotype has a count of ten or more. The CDR3 nucleotides are TGTGCCAGCAGTGACATACAAGAGACCCAGTACTTC. Its translation is CASSDIQETQYF. The chain is built from TRBV12-3 or TRBV12-4 and TRBJ2-5, with D uncertain. V lost 5 bases and J 2 bases, leaving 6 bases between the germline ends. The CDR3 runs to 12 residues.

As for this clonotype: Sequence at one end of the junction differs from germline and may be a read error. This chain joins TRBV4-2 and TRBJ1-2; D is perhaps TRBD1 (5 bases). The CDR3 totals 17 residues. The germline gives CDR1 LGHNA, CDR2 YNFKEQ. Here the CDR3 reads CTSSQDGSGGANYGYTF. The CDR3 nucleotides read TGTACCAGCAGCCAAGATGGATCGGGGGGAGCTAACTATGGCTACACCTTC.

In its sample, this clonotype was seen a few times. The V call is TRBV7-9, the J call TRBJ2-1; possibly TRBD2 for D (6 bases). With 2 bases removed from V and 6 bases from J, the gap between germline ends came to 20 bases. Germline V lookup: CDR1 SEHNR, CDR2 FQNEAQ (reference sequence). This CDR3 is built from 17 residues. In nucleotides, the CDR3 is TGTGCCAGCAGCTTAATCCCTAGGCGGGAACGACTCAATGAGCAGTTCTTC. It encodes CASSLIPRRERLNEQFF.

This clonotype came up many times. The J gene is TRBJ2-7, the V gene TRBV5-1, with D unresolved. Looked up from germline, CDR1 is SGHRS and CDR2 is YFSETQ. The V and J ends lost 0 bases and 2 bases respectively, with 6 bases between them. There are 13 residues in the CDR3. CDR3 loop: CASSLEAPYEQYF. Written as DNA, the CDR3 is TGCGCCAGCAGCTTGGAAGCACCCTACGAGCAGTACTTC.

The sample holds many counts of this clonotype. CDR3 DNA sequence: TGTGCCACTACGGAGGGCGGATTCTATGGCTACACCTTC. This codes for CATTEGGFYGYTF. V usage is TRBV28 and J usage is TRBJ1-2, with D hard to call. The CDR3 covers 13 residues. Germline V gene lookup returns CDR1 MDHEN and CDR2 SYDVKM. Trimming removed 10 bases at V and 4 bases at J, with 16 bases between.

There are many counts of this clonotype. A read error may produce the germline difference seen at one junction end. This chain connects TRBV5-6 to TRBJ2-7, with D possibly matching TRBD2 (6 bases). Per germline, CDR1 SGHDT and CDR2 YYEEEE. The CDR3 spans 13 residues. The CDR3 here is CASSARGFYEQCF. Written as DNA, the CDR3 is TGTGCCAGCAGCGCCCGGGGGTTCTACGAGCAGTGCTTC.

The chain links TRBV10-3 to TRBJ2-7; 8 bases match TRBD2. The germline V gene encodes CDR1 ENHRY and CDR2 SYGVKD. The length of the CDR3 is 13 residues. V shed 6 bases and J 5 bases; nucleotides not matched to a gene: 6. CDR3 DNA: TGTGCCATCAGCGGGACTAGTTCGAACGAGCAGTACTTC. Residues: CAISGTSSNEQYF.